The source of this T cell receptor beta chain is a study of blood T cell repertoires in COVID-19. On the study more broadly: COVID-19 samples, acute and convalescent, were from the United States, Italy and Spain.

This clone ranks as medium-sized (0.01 to 0.1%). Authors' data handling: Nucleated cell number was recorded as an estimate derived from reference gene primer amplification. Clones were read by immunoSEQ multiplex PCR, and TCRdb kept only the in-frame ones, dropping some. Clone size and V and J calls were adopted from that table, with D and trimming inferred from the DNA. Here the sample spans roughly 100,000 clones, approximately 80% being singletons. The TCR was taken from a man aged 60 to 75 with acute or convalescent COVID-19. Sequenced: peripheral blood.

The CDR3 DNA sequence: TGTGCCAGCAGTTTTGGGCGGGCCAGCCTTACGCAGTATTTT. It codes for CASSFGRASLTQYF. The rearrangement uses TRBV27 and TRBJ2-3, with D maybe TRBD2 (5 bases). The germline V gene has CDR1 MNHEY and CDR2 SMNVEV (reference sequence). There are 14 residues in the CDR3. V was pared by 3 bases and J by 8 bases, with 15 bases between.